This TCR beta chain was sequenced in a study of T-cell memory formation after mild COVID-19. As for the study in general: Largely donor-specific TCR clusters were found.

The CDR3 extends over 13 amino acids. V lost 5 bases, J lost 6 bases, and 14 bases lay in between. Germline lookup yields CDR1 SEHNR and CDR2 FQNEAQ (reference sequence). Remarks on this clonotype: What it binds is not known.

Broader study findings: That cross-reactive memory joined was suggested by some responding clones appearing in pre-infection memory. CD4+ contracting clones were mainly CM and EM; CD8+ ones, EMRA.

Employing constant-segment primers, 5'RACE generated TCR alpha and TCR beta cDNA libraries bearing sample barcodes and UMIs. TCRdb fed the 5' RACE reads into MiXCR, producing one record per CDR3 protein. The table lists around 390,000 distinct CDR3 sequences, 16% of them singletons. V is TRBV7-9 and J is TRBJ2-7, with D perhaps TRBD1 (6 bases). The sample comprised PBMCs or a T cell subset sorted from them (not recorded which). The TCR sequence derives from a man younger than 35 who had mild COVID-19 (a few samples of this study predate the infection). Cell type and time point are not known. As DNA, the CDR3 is TGTGCCAGCAGCCCGATCACAGGGTCCGAGCAGTACGTC. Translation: CASSPITGSEQYV.